The sequence of this TCR beta chain was determined in a study of radiotherapy plus CTLA-4 blockade in lung cancer. The wider study: Objective response rate was roughly 19%; disease control rate, around 33%. Notes on the study in general: Expansion of tumor-derived TCR clones was observed in blood after radiotherapy plus ipilimumab.

Profiling relied on immunoSEQ multiplex PCR, and the TCRdb table lists in-frame clones only, not all of them. Among about 48,000 clones listed, 82% were seen once. As regards this clone: Its antigen remains unidentified.

People whose metastatic non-small-cell lung cancer was chemo-refractory got focal radiation along with CTLA-4 blockade by ipilimumab. Germline V gene data show CDR1 as SGHRS and CDR2 as YFSETQ. This CDR3 contains 14 residues. V lost 4 bases and J 8 bases, leaving 16 bases between the germline ends. The sample in question was peripheral blood, obtained from a patient treated with radiotherapy plus ipilimumab. The TCR was taken from a human donor with non-small cell lung cancer who had stable disease on radiotherapy plus ipilimumab. The chain uses TRBV5-1 and TRBJ2-1; weak D call: TRBD2 (6 bases). The DNA of the CDR3 is TGCGCCAGCAGCCCGAGGAGGGCGGATTATGAGCAGTTCTTC. Residues: CASSPRRADYEQFF.